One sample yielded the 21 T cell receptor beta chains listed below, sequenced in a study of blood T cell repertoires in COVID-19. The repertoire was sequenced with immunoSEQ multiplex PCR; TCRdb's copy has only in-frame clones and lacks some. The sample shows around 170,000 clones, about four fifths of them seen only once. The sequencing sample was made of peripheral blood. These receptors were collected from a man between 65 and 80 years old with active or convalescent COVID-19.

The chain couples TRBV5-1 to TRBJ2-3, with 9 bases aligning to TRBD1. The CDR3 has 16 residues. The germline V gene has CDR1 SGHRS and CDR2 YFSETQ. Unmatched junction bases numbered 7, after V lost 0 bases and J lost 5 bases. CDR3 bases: TGCGCCAGCAGCTTGGCCGGGACAGGGTCGGAAGATACGCAGTATTTT. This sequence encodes CASSLAGTGSEDTQYF.

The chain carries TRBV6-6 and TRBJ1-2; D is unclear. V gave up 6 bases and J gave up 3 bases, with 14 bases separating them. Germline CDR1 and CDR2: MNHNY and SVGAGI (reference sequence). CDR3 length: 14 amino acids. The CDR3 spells CASSPASQDYGYTF. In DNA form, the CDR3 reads TGTGCCAGCAGCCCTGCGTCCCAAGACTATGGCTACACCTTC.

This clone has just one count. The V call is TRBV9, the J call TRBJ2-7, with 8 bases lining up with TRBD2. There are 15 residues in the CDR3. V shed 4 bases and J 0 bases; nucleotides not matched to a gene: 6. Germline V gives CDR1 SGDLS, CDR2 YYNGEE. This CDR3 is CASSPQGTSSYEQYF. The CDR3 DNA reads TGTGCCAGCAGCCCCCAAGGGACTAGCTCCTACGAGCAGTACTTC. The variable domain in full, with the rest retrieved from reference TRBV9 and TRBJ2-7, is DSGVTQTPKHLITATGQRVTLRCSPRSGDLSVYWYQQSLDQGLQFLIQYYNGEERAKGNILERFSAQQFPDLHSELNLSSLELGDSALYFCASSPQGTSSYEQYFGPGTRLTVT.

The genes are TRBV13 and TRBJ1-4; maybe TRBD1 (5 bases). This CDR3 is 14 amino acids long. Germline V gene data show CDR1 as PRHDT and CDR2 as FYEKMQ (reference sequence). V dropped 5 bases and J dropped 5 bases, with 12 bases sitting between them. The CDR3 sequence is CASSPQGANEKLFF. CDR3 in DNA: TGTGCCAGCAGCCCGCAGGGTGCAAATGAAAAACTGTTTTTT.

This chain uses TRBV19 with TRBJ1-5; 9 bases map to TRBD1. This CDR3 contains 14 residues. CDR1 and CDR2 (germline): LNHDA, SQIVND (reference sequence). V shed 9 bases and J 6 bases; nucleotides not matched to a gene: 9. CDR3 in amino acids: CASTGQGLAQPQHF. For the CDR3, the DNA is TGTGCCAGCACAGGACAGGGGTTGGCTCAGCCCCAGCATTTT.

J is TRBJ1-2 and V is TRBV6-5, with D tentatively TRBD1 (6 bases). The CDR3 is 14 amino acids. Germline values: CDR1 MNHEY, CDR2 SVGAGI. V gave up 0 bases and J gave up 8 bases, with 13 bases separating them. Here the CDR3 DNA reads TGTGCCAGCAGTTACTCTAACAGGGAAGGGGGCTACACCTTC. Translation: CASSYSNREGGYTF.

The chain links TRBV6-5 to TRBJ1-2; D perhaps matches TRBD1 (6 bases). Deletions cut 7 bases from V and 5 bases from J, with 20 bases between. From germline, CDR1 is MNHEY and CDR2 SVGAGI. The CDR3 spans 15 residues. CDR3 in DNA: TGTGCCAGCACCACAGGGAGTATGGGATGGTATGGCTACACCTTC. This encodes CASTTGSMGWYGYTF.

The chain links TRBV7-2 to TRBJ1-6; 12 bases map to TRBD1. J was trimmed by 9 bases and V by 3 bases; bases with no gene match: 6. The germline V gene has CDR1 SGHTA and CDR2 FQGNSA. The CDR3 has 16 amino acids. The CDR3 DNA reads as TGTGCCAGCAGCTTTGGGACAGGGGGCGTGTTTTCACCCCTCCACTTT. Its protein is CASSFGTGGVFSPLHF.

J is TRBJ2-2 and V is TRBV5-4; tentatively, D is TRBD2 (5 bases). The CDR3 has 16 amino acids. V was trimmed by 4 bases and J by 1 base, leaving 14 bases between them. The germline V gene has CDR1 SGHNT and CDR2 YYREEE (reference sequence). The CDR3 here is CASSAPEAGNTGELFF. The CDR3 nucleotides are TGTGCCAGCAGCGCCCCGGAGGCAGGGAACACCGGGGAGCTGTTTTTT.

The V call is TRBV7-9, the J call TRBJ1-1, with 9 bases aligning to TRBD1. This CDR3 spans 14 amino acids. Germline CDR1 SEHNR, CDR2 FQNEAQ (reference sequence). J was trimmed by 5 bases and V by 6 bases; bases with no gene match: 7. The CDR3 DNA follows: TGTGCCAGCAGGACGTTGGGGACAGGGACTGAAGCTTTCTTT. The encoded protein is CASRTLGTGTEAFF.

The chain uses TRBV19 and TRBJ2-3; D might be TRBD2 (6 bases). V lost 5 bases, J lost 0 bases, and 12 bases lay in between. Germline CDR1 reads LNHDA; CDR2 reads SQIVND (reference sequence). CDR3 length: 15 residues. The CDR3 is CASSFTSGSTDTQYF. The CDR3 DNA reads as TGTGCCAGTAGTTTTACCAGCGGGAGCACAGATACGCAGTATTTT. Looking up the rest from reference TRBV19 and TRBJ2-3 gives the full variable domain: DGGITQSPKYLFRKEGQNVTLSCEQNLNHDAMYWYRQDPGQGLRLIYYSQIVNDFQKGDIAEGYSVSREKKESFPLTVTSAQKNPTAFYLCASSFTSGSTDTQYFGPGTRLTVL.

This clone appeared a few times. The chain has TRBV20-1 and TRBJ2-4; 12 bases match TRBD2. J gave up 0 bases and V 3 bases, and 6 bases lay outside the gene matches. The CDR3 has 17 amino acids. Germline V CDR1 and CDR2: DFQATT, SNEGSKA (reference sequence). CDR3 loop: CSASDSSGRGAKNIQYF. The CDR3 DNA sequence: TGCAGTGCTAGTGACTCTAGCGGGAGGGGAGCCAAAAACATTCAGTACTTC.

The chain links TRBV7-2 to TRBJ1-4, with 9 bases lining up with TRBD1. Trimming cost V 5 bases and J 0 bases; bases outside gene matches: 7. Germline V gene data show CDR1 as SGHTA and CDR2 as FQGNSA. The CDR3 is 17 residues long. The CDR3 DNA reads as TGTGCCAGCAGCAGTCCGGGACAGGGAGCAACTAATGAAAAACTGTTTTTT. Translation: CASSSPGQGATNEKLFF.

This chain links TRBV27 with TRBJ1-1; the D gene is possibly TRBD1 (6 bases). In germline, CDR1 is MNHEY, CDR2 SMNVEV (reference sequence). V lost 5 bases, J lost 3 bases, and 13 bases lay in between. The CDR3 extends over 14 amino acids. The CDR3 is CASSVQGYDTEAFF. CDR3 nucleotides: TGTGCCAGCAGTGTACAGGGTTATGACACTGAAGCTTTCTTT.

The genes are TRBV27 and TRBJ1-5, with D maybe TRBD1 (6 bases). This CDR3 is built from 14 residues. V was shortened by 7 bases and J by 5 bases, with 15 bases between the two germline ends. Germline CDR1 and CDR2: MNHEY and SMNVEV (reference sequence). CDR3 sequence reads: CASKVGRGDQPQHF. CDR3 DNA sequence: TGTGCCAGCAAGGTTGGCAGGGGTGATCAGCCCCAGCATTTT.

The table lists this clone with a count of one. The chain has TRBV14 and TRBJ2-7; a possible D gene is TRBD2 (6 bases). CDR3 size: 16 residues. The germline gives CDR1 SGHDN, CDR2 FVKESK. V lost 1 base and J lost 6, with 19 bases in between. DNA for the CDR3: TGTGCCAGCAGCCAAGTGGGAGGATATCCCCTCTCCGAGCAGTACTTC. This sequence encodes CASSQVGGYPLSEQYF.

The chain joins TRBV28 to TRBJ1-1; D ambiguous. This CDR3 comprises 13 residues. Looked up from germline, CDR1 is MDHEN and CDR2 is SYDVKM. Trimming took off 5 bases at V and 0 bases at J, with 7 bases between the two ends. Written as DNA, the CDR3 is TGTGCCAGCAGTCTCCGTATGAACACTGAAGCTTTCTTT. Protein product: CASSLRMNTEAFF.

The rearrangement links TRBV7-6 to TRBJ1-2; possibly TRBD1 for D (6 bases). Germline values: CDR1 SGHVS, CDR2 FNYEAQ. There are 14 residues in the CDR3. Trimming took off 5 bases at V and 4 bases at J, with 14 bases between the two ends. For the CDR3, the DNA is TGTGCCAGCAGCCCTATACAGGGTGTCTATGGCTACACCTTC. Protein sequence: CASSPIQGVYGYTF.

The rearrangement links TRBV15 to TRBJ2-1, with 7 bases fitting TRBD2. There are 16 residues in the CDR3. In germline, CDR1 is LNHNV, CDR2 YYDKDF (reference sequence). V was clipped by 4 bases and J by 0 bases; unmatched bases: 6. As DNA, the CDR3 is TGTGCCACCAGCATCCAAGCGGGGAGCTCCTACAATGAGCAGTTCTTC. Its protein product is CATSIQAGSSYNEQFF.

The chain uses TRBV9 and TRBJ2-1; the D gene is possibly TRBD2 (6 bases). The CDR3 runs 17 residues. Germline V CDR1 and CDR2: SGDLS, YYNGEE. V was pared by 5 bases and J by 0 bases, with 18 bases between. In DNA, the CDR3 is TGTGCCAGCAGTACCCGGAGCGGGCCGAGCTCCTACAATGAGCAGTTCTTC. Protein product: CASSTRSGPSSYNEQFF. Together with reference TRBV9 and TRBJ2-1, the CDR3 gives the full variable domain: DSGVTQTPKHLITATGQRVTLRCSPRSGDLSVYWYQQSLDQGLQFLIQYYNGEERAKGNILERFSAQQFPDLHSELNLSSLELGDSALYFCASSTRSGPSSYNEQFFGPGTRLTVL.

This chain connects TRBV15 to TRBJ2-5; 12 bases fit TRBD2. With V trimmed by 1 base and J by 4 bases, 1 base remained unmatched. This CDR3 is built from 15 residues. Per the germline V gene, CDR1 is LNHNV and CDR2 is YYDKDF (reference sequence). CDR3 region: CATSRGLAGAETQYF. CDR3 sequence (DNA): TGTGCCACCAGCAGAGGACTAGCGGGAGCAGAGACCCAGTACTTC.